This is a list of T cell receptor beta chains from one sample in a study of graft-versus-host responses after intestinal transplantation. Data came from immunoSEQ multiplex PCR; TCRdb stores just in-frame clones and leaves some out. Among about 97,000 clones, 75% to 95% were seen once, and the ten largest hold roughly 0.17%. The antigens these receptors bind are not known. The sequenced sample was unstimulated CD4+ T cells sorted from spleen or lymph node cells, obtained before transplant. These receptors came from a human donor who was the organ donor for an intestinal transplant. The CDR3 runs from the conserved cysteine through the conserved F or W. The D gene is left open where the match is weak. Only some rows state a clone size, as once, few, many or a class for expanded clones.

d_call: .
v_call: TRBV19
j_call: TRBJ1-4
clone_size: .
cdr3_aa: CASSIDKPESTLLFF
cdr3_nt: TGTGCCAGTAGTATAGATAAGCCGGAGAGTACACTGCTGTTTTTT

d_call: TRBD1
v_call: TRBV2
j_call: TRBJ2-1
clone_size: .
cdr3_aa: CASSEDGAGGYSYNEQFF
cdr3_nt: TGTGCCAGCAGTGAAGATGGCGCAGGGGGTTACTCCTACAATGAGCAGTTCTTC

d_call: .
v_call: TRBV5-1
j_call: TRBJ1-1
clone_size: .
cdr3_aa: CASSLGAGNTEAFF
cdr3_nt: TGCGCCAGCAGCTTGGGGGCAGGGAACACTGAAGCTTTCTTT

d_call: TRBD1
v_call: TRBV18
j_call: TRBJ1-6
clone_size: .
cdr3_aa: CASGDRVPSPLHF
cdr3_nt: TGTGCCAGCGGGGACAGGGTTCCCTCACCCCTCCACTTT

d_call: TRBD1
v_call: TRBV5-1
j_call: TRBJ2-7
clone_size: .
cdr3_aa: CASSLFVDRGSIEQYF
cdr3_nt: TGCGCCAGCAGCTTGTTCGTGGACAGGGGTAGTATCGAGCAGTACTTC

d_call: .
v_call: TRBV4-3
j_call: TRBJ1-2
clone_size: few
cdr3_aa: CASSQEEGSNYGYTF
cdr3_nt: TGCGCCAGCAGCCAAGAAGAGGGTTCGAACTATGGCTACACCTTC

d_call: .
v_call: TRBV4-2
j_call: TRBJ2-5
clone_size: .
cdr3_aa: CASSGQPAKETQYF
cdr3_nt: TGTGCCAGCAGTGGGCAACCAGCCAAAGAGACCCAGTACTTC

d_call: .
v_call: TRBV28
j_call: TRBJ1-3
clone_size: .
cdr3_aa: CASSSRGGNTIYF
cdr3_nt: TGTGCCAGCAGTAGCCGGGGAGGGAACACCATATATTTT

d_call: TRBD1
v_call: TRBV6-6
j_call: TRBJ2-7
clone_size: .
cdr3_aa: CASSYPPGQGYEQYF
cdr3_nt: TGTGCCAGCAGTTACCCCCCGGGACAGGGCTACGAGCAGTACTTC

d_call: .
v_call: TRBV30
j_call: TRBJ1-1
clone_size: .
cdr3_aa: CAWTRAGQNTEAFF
cdr3_nt: TGTGCCTGGACCAGGGCGGGGCAGAACACTGAAGCTTTCTTT

d_call: TRBD1
v_call: TRBV4-1
j_call: TRBJ1-1
clone_size: .
cdr3_aa: CASSQRQGTEAFF
cdr3_nt: TGCGCCAGCAGCCAAAGACAGGGGACTGAAGCTTTCTTT

d_call: TRBD2
v_call: TRBV28
j_call: TRBJ2-2
clone_size: .
cdr3_aa: CASRRGLAGGIGELFF
cdr3_nt: TGTGCCAGCAGACGGGGACTAGCGGGGGGGATCGGGGAGCTGTTTTTT

d_call: TRBD2
v_call: TRBV28
j_call: TRBJ2-2
clone_size: .
cdr3_aa: CATLGGAGGNTGELFF
cdr3_nt: TGTGCCACCCTGGGTGGAGCGGGAGGGAACACCGGGGAGCTGTTTTTT

d_call: .
v_call: TRBV10-2
j_call: TRBJ2-5
clone_size: once
cdr3_aa: CASSESGRETQYF
cdr3_nt: TGCGCCAGCAGTGAGTCGGGCCGGGAGACCCAGTACTTC

d_call: TRBD1
v_call: TRBV5-4
j_call: TRBJ1-4
clone_size: .
cdr3_aa: CASSDRKTNEKLFF
cdr3_nt: TGTGCCAGCTCGGACAGGAAAACTAATGAAAAACTGTTTTTT

d_call: .
v_call: TRBV19
j_call: TRBJ1-1
clone_size: .
cdr3_aa: CASSTSRGNTEAFF
cdr3_nt: TGTGCCAGTAGTACGAGCAGGGGCAACACTGAAGCTTTCTTT

d_call: .
v_call: TRBV6-5
j_call: TRBJ1-2
clone_size: .
cdr3_aa: CASSYSRGGANYGYTF
cdr3_nt: TGTGCCAGCAGTTACTCCCGGGGGGGCGCGAACTATGGCTACACCTTC

d_call: .
v_call: TRBV18
j_call: TRBJ1-2
clone_size: .
cdr3_aa: CASSPSRDYGYTF
cdr3_nt: TGTGCCAGCTCACCGTCCAGGGACTATGGCTACACCTTC

d_call: .
v_call: TRBV6-1
j_call: TRBJ2-7
clone_size: once
cdr3_aa: CASSELIYEQYF
cdr3_nt: TGTGCCAGCAGTGAGTTAATCTACGAGCAGTACTTC

d_call: .
v_call: TRBV4-2
j_call: TRBJ2-5
clone_size: .
cdr3_aa: CASSQEGASGQETQYF
cdr3_nt: TGTGCCAGCAGCCAAGAGGGGGCCAGCGGCCAAGAGACCCAGTACTTC